The 10 T cell receptor beta chains below were found in one sample sequenced in a study of blood T cells in healthy people across ages. Then a second PCR, running roughly 6 to 11 cycles, was carried out with a sample-barcoded 5' primer and a J-beta primer mix. TCRdb processed the 5' RACE reads anew with MiXCR; each CDR3 protein has one entry. The sample lists 1.2 million to 1.5 million distinct CDR3 sequences; 45% to 70% were seen once. The sequenced material came from blood. These receptors were taken from a man younger than 30 in good health.

The chain is built from TRBV2 and TRBJ1-2, with D possibly TRBD1 on 6 matching bases. Trimming stripped 10 bases from V and 4 bases from J, with 16 bases between. Germline CDR1 SNHLY, CDR2 FYNNEI. The CDR3 length is 13 residues. This CDR3 is CATLSGVGYGYTF. The CDR3 coding sequence is TGTGCCACCTTATCAGGGGTCGGCTATGGCTACACCTTC. The full variable domain, rest sourced from reference TRBV2 and TRBJ1-2, is EPEVTQTPSHQVTQMGQEVILRCVPISNHLYFYWYRQILGQKVEFLVSFYNNEISEKSEIFDDQFSVERPDGSNFTLKIRSTKLEDSAMYFCATLSGVGYGYTFGSGTRLTVV.

The gene calls are TRBV7-2 and TRBJ2-6; 9 nucleotides match TRBD2. The V gene end was trimmed by 3 bases and the J gene end by 3 bases; junction bases not matched to a gene: 3. This CDR3 contains 16 residues. CDR1 SGHTA and CDR2 FQGNSA come from the germline V gene. CDR3 sequence (DNA): TGTGCCAGCAGCTTGGCGGGGGGGCTTGGGGCCAACGTCCTGACTTTC. It translates to CASSLAGGLGANVLTF.

J is TRBJ1-2 and V is TRBV6-5, with D maybe TRBD1 (5 bases). CDR3 size: 14 residues. With 5 bases removed from V and 4 bases from J, the gap between germline ends came to 14 bases. The germline CDR1 and CDR2 sequences are MNHEY and SVGAGI. CDR3 sequence reads: CASSRGASPYGYTF. The CDR3 DNA reads as TGTGCCAGCAGTAGAGGGGCCAGCCCCTATGGCTACACCTTC.

The V gene is TRBV7-2, the J gene TRBJ2-3, with TRBD1 matching over 8 bases. With V trimmed by 5 bases and J by 0 bases, 4 bases remained unmatched. The CDR3 consists of 15 residues. CDR1 is SGHTA, CDR2 FQGNSA, per germline. The CDR3 loop is CASSHGQGSTDTQYF. The CDR3 DNA sequence: TGTGCCAGCAGCCATGGACAGGGCAGCACAGATACGCAGTATTTT.

The CDR3 region has the DNA TGCAGTGCCACAACCGGGACAGGCAACTCCTACGAGCAGTACTTC. The encoded protein is CSATTGTGNSYEQYF. The chain couples TRBV20-1 to TRBJ2-7, with 8 positions matching TRBD1. The CDR3 consists of 15 residues. The germline gives CDR1 DFQATT, CDR2 SNEGSKA (reference sequence). The V and J ends lost 6 bases and 0 bases, in that order; junction bases with no gene match: 10.

As for this clonotype: Germline is not matched at one junction end, which may reflect a read error. The gene calls are TRBV5-1 and TRBJ2-7; D perhaps matches TRBD2 (5 bases). Germline loops: CDR1 SGHRS, CDR2 YFSETQ. The CDR3 is 16 amino acids. The chain's CDR3 is CASSSERLLCSHEQYF. The CDR3 DNA reads as TGCGCCAGCAGCTCCGAGCGGCTGCTCTGCTCCCACGAGCAGTACTTC.

The CDR3 reads CASSPLVSMEQYF. The DNA of the CDR3 is TGTGCCAGCAGCCCGCTAGTTTCCATGGAGCAGTACTTC. The chain joins TRBV14 to TRBJ2-7; no reliable D call. Looked up from germline, CDR1 is SGHDN and CDR2 is FVKESK. With 4 bases removed from V and 7 bases from J, the gap between germline ends came to 14 bases. The CDR3 extends over 13 amino acids.

J is TRBJ2-7 and V is TRBV10-1, with 8 positions matching TRBD1. The DNA matches TRBJ2-5 better at its end, which makes the J call doubtful. The germline V gene has CDR1 WNHNN and CDR2 SYGVQD (reference sequence). The CDR3 is made up of 15 amino acids. CDR3 sequence reads: CASSEGQGARETQYF. The CDR3 region has the DNA TGCGCCAGCAGTGAAGGGCAGGGGGCGCGGGAGACCCAGTACTTC.

The chain recombines TRBV6-2 or TRBV6-3 with TRBJ2-1; 9 nucleotides align to TRBD2. The last part of the DNA fits TRBJ2-7 better; the J call may be wrong. The germline CDR1 and CDR2 sequences are MNHEY and SVGEGT. This CDR3 comprises 14 residues. The CDR3 DNA sequence: TGTGCCAGCAAGGGACTAGCCCTCTACAATGAGCAGTACTTC. Its translation: CASKGLALYNEQYF.

About this clonotype itself: The junction departs from germline at one end; a sequencing error may be responsible. The rearrangement joins TRBV29-1 to TRBJ1-2; no firm D call. Germline V lookup: CDR1 SQVTM, CDR2 ANQGSEA. The CDR3 extends over 8 amino acids. The CDR3 DNA reads as TGCACTACGAATGGCTGCACCTTC. The encoded protein is CTTNGCTF.